The rows below give T cell receptor beta chains drawn from one sample of a study of T cell changes during pregnancy in multiple sclerosis. The method was immunoSEQ multiplex PCR; TCRdb's version includes in-frame clones alone and lacks a portion of them. The table lists approximately 12,000 clones, about 95% of them singletons. The sample here was CD4+ T cells from peripheral blood mononuclear cells, taken before pregnancy. The receptors come from a female donor with multiple sclerosis, enrolled in a pregnancy study. Each CDR3 is given with its conserved first and last residue. A D gene is named only where the DNA matches it firmly. Not every row has a clone size; where given, it reads once, few, many or a size class.

clone size,V gene,J gene,D gene,CDR3 protein,CDR3 DNA
NA,TRBV5-4,TRBJ2-3,TRBD1,CASSGTGGADTQYF,TGTGCCAGCAGCGGAACAGGGGGCGCAGATACGCAGTATTTT
NA,TRBV21-1,TRBJ2-4,NA,CASSKGPRTVPENIQYF,TGTGCCAGCAGCAAAGGGCCCAGGACAGTCCCCGAAAACATTCAGTACTTC
NA,TRBV7-9,TRBJ2-7,TRBD1,CASSPYPQGVRRYEQYF,TGTGCCAGCAGCCCCTACCCCCAGGGGGTGAGGCGATACGAGCAGTACTTC
once,TRBV5-1,TRBJ2-1,NA,CASSLGLLGLALHNEQFF,TGCGCCAGCAGCTTAGGCCTTCTAGGTCTCGCGCTACACAATGAGCAGTTCTTC
NA,TRBV5-1,TRBJ2-7,TRBD1,CASSPGQGGEQYF,TGCGCCAGCAGCCCGGGACAGGGGGGGGAGCAGTACTTC
NA,TRBV18,TRBJ1-5,NA,CASSPGGAGNQPQHF,TGTGCCAGCTCACCTGGCGGGGCGGGCAATCAGCCCCAGCATTTT
NA,TRBV5-4,TRBJ2-1,NA,CASQRIDSEQFF,TGTGCCAGCCAAAGAATCGACAGTGAGCAGTTCTTC
once,TRBV5-6,TRBJ1-4,TRBD1,CASSTGTGPEKLFF,TGTGCCAGCAGCACAGGGACAGGGCCCGAAAAACTGTTTTTT
NA,TRBV15,TRBJ2-3,NA,CATSSQGGNTDTQYF,TGTGCCACCAGCTCCCAAGGCGGGAACACAGATACGCAGTATTTT
NA,TRBV6-1,TRBJ1-1,NA,CASSESGTPTEAFF,TGTGCCAGCAGTGAATCGGGGACACCGACTGAAGCTTTCTTT
NA,TRBV7-3,TRBJ1-3,NA,CASSLEGTSGNTIYF,TGTGCCAGCAGCTTAGAGGGAACATCTGGAAACACCATATATTTT
NA,TRBV7-2,TRBJ1-2,NA,CASSSRQSVYGYTF,TGTGCCAGCAGCTCCCGACAGTCAGTCTATGGCTACACCTTC
NA,TRBV7-2,TRBJ2-4,TRBD2,CASSLRQRGDIQYF,TGTGCCAGCAGCTTACGGCAGCGGGGAGACATTCAGTACTTC
NA,TRBV5-1,TRBJ1-1,TRBD1,CASRAYGTGMAEAFF,TGCGCCAGCAGGGCTTACGGGACAGGGATGGCTGAAGCTTTCTTT
NA,TRBV6-1,TRBJ2-2,NA,CASSVDLRQGWSTGELFF,TGTGCCAGCAGTGTCGACTTGAGGCAGGGCTGGAGCACCGGGGAGCTGTTTTTT
NA,TRBV9,TRBJ2-5,TRBD2,CASSRTSGGPWETQYF,TGTGCCAGCAGCCGTACTAGCGGGGGGCCATGGGAGACCCAGTACTTC
NA,TRBV30,TRBJ2-3,NA,CAWSGSATDTQYF,TGTGCCTGGAGTGGGAGCGCCACAGATACGCAGTATTTT
NA,TRBV20-1,TRBJ1-1,NA,CSARRGFEAFF,TGCAGTGCCCGACGGGGGTTTGAAGCTTTCTTT
NA,TRBV6-5,TRBJ1-1,TRBD1,CASSYSTGGTEAFF,TGTGCCAGCAGTTACTCGACAGGGGGTACTGAAGCTTTCTTT
NA,TRBV2,TRBJ2-5,NA,CASSEARSGLETQYF,TGTGCCAGCAGTGAAGCCCGCAGCGGGCTGGAGACCCAGTACTTC
NA,TRBV7-6,TRBJ2-1,NA,CASSRGAYNEQFF,TGTGCCAGCAGCCGGGGTGCCTACAATGAGCAGTTCTTC
NA,TRBV5-1,TRBJ2-2,TRBD2,CASSSGLAGPYGELFF,TGCGCCAGCAGCTCCGGACTAGCGGGACCTTACGGGGAGCTGTTTTTT
NA,TRBV4-2,TRBJ1-6,TRBD1,CASSQDRSPYNSPLHF,TGTGCCAGCAGCCAGGACAGGAGCCCCTATAATTCACCCCTCCACTTT
NA,TRBV10-3,TRBJ1-1,NA,CGTKLEGFNTEAFF,TGTGGCACCAAGCTGGAGGGTTTTAACACTGAAGCTTTCTTT
once,TRBV7-9,TRBJ2-7,NA,CASSLSSLVSYEQYF,TGTGCCAGCAGCTTATCTTCCCTTGTATCCTACGAGCAGTACTTC
NA,TRBV19,TRBJ1-2,NA,CASSIRGFYYGYTF,TGTGCCAGTAGTATTAGAGGGTTTTACTATGGCTACACCTTC
NA,TRBV6-1,TRBJ2-5,TRBD1,CASSESVGGSGQETQYF,TGTGCCAGCAGTGAGTCGGTAGGGGGCTCTGGCCAAGAGACCCAGTACTTC
NA,TRBV18,TRBJ2-7,TRBD2,CASSQTSGGTPTTYEQYF,TGTGCCAGCTCACAGACTAGCGGGGGGACCCCTACTACGTACGAGCAGTACTTC
NA,TRBV9,TRBJ2-1,NA,CASSPGTQGRHEQFF,TGTGCCAGCAGCCCCGGGACCCAGGGGCGGCATGAGCAGTTCTTC
NA,TRBV5-1,TRBJ1-2,TRBD1,CASSLAPGQGNPYGYTF,TGCGCCAGCAGCTTGGCCCCAGGACAGGGGAACCCCTATGGCTACACCTTC
NA,TRBV19,TRBJ2-7,TRBD1,CASSPGQNYEQYF,TGTGCCAGTAGCCCGGGACAGAACTACGAGCAGTACTTC
NA,TRBV7-9,TRBJ2-6,NA,CASSWLPQSRANVLTF,TGTGCCAGCAGCTGGTTACCACAAAGTCGGGCCAACGTCCTGACTTTC
NA,TRBV27,TRBJ2-3,NA,CASSAGGGHLSTDTQYF,TGTGCCAGCAGTGCTGGTGGGGGCCACCTAAGCACAGATACGCAGTATTTT
NA,TRBV5-1,TRBJ2-4,TRBD2,CASSPGTIGNIQYF,TGCGCCAGCAGCCCAGGGACTATTGGGAACATTCAGTACTTC